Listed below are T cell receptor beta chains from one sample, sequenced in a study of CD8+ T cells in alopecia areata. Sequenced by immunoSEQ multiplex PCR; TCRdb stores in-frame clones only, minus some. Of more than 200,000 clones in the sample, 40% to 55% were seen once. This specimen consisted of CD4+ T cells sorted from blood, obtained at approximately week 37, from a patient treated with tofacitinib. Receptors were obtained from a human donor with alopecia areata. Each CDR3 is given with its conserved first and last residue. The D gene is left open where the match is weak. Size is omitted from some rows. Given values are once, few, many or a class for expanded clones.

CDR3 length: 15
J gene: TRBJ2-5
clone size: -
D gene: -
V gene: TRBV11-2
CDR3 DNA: TGTGCCAGCAGCCACCGTAACAGACCCCAAGAGACCCAGTACTTC
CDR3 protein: CASSHRNRPQETQYF

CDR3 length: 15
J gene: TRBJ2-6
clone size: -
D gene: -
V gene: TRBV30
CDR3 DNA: TGTGCCTGGAGCGCCCAGCGCCCTGGGGCCAACGTCCTGACTTTC
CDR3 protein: CAWSAQRPGANVLTF

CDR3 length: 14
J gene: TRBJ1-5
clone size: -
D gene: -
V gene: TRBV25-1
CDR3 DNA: TGTGCCAGCGCTGCGGACGGCCCCAATCAGCCCCAGCATTTT
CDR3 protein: CASAADGPNQPQHF

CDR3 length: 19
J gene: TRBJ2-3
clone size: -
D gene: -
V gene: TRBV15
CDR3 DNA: TGTGCCACCAGCGCAACCTCAGAGAGGAGCGGCGCTAGCACAGATACGCAGTATTTT
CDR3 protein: CATSATSERSGASTDTQYF

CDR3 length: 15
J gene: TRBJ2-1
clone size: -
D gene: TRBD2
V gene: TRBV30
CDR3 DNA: TGTGCCTGGAGCCGACTAGCGGGGTCCTACAATGAGCAGTTCTTC
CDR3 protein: CAWSRLAGSYNEQFF

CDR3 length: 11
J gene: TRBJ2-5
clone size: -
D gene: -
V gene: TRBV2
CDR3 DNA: TGTGCCAGCAGTATACAAGAGACCCAGTACTTC
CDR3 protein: CASSIQETQYF

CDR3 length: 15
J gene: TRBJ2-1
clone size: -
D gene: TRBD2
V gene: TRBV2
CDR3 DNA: TGTGCCAGCAGTGGGACTAGCGGGGTGTGGAATGAGCAGTTCTTC
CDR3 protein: CASSGTSGVWNEQFF

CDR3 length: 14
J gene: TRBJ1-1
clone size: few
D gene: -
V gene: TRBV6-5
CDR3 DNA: TGTGCCAGCAGAGTCTTACAGCTGAACACTGAAGCTTTCTTT
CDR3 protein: CASRVLQLNTEAFF

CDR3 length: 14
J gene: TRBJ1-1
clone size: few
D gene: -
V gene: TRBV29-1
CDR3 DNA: TGCAGCGTGCAAGGATGGGGGGAGGGCACTGAAGCTTTCTTT
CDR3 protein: CSVQGWGEGTEAFF

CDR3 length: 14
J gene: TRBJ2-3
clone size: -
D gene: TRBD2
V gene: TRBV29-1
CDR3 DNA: TGCAGCGTTGATCTACTAGCGGGAGAAGATACGCAGTATTTT
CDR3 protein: CSVDLLAGEDTQYF

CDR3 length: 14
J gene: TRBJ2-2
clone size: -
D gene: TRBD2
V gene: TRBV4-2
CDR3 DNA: TGTGCCAGCAGCTGGGGACTAGAGGCCGGGGAGCTGTTTTTT
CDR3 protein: CASSWGLEAGELFF

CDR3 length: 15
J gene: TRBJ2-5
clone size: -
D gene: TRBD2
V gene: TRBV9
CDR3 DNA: TGTGCCAGCAGCGCTAGCGGGAGGGGTGGTGAGACCCAGTACTTC
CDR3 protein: CASSASGRGGETQYF

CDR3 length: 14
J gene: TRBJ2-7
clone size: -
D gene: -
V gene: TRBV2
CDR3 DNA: TGTGCCAGCATAGGTTCAGCGGTGGCGGACGAGCAGTACTTC
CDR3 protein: CASIGSAVADEQYF

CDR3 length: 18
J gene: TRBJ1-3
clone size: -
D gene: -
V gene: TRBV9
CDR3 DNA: TGTGCCAGCAGCGTATTCGGAAGTGGTGGGGGAGGTGGAAACACCATATATTTT
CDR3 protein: CASSVFGSGGGGGNTIYF

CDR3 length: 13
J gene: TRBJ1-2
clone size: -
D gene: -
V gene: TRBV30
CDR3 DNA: TGTGCCTGGAGTGTCTCGATTGAATATGGCTACACCTTC
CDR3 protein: CAWSVSIEYGYTF

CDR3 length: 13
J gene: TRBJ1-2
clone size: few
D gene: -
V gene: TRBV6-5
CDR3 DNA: TGTGCCAGCCGTGTCAGCTCCGGTGTGGGCTACACCTTC
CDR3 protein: CASRVSSGVGYTF

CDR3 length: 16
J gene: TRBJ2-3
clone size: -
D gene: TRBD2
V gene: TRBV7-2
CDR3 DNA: TGTGCCAGCAGCCCAGCGAGTAGCGGGAGGGGTGGTACGCAGTATTTT
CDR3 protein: CASSPASSGRGGTQYF

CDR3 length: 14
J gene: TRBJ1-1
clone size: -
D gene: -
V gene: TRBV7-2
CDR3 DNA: TGTGCCAGCAGCTTCGGTCCCTTGGACACTGAAGCTTTCTTT
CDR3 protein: CASSFGPLDTEAFF

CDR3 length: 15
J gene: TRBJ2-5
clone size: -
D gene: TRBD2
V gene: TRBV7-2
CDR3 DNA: TGTGCCAGCAGCTTACGACTAGCGGGCAGAGAGACCCAGTACTTC
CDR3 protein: CASSLRLAGRETQYF

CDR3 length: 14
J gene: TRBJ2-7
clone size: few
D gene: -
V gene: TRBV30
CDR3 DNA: TGTGCCTGCACACCACTTGGACAGACTCACGAGCAGTACTTC
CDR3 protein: CACTPLGQTHEQYF

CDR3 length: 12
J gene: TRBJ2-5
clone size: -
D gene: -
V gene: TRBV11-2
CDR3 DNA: TGTGCCAGCAGCTCCTCGGCTGAGACCCAGTACTTC
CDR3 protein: CASSSSAETQYF

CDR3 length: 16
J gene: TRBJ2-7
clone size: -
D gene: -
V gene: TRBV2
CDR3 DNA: TGTGCCAGCACCGGCCCCGACAGTAATCCCCCTTACGAGCAGTACTTC
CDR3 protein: CASTGPDSNPPYEQYF

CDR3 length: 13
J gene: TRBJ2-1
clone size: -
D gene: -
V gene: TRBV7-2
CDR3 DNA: TGTGCCAGCAGCTTGACCCTCTATAATGAGCAGTTCTTC
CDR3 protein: CASSLTLYNEQFF

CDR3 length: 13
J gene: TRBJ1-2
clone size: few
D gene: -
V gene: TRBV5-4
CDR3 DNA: TGTGCCAGCAGCACCCCACCAAACTATGGCTACACCTTC
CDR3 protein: CASSTPPNYGYTF

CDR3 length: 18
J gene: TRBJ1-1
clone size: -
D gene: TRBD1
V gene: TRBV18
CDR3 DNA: TGTGCCAGCTCACCTCGGTTAGGGACAGGGTACGTGAACACTGAAGCTTTCTTT
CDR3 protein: CASSPRLGTGYVNTEAFF

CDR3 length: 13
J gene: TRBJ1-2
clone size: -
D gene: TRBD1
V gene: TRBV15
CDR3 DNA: TGTGCCACCAGCAGGCAGGGGGCGGATGGCTACACCTTC
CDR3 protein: CATSRQGADGYTF

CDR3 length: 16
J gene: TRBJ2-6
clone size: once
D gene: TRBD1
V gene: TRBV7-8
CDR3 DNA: TGTGCCAGCAGCCCTACAGGGGGCGCTGGGGCCAACGTCCTGACTTTC
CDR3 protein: CASSPTGGAGANVLTF

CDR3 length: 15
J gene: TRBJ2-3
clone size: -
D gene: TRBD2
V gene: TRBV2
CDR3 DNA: TGTGCCAGCAGTGTCGGGAGGGCTCCCACAGATACGCAGTATTTT
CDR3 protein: CASSVGRAPTDTQYF

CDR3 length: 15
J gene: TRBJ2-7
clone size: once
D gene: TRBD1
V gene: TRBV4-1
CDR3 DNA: TGCGCCAGCAGCCTAGGACAGGGTTCCACCTACGAGCAGTACTTC
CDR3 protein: CASSLGQGSTYEQYF

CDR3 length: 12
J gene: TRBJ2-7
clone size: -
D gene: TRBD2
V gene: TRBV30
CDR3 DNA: TGTGCCTGGAGTCTTCTGGGGGGGGAGCAGTACTTC
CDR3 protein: CAWSLLGGEQYF

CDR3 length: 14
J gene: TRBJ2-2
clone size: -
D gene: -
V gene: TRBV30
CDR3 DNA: TGTGCCTGGAGTGCGGGCCCTAGGACCGGGGAGCTGTTTTTT
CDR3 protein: CAWSAGPRTGELFF

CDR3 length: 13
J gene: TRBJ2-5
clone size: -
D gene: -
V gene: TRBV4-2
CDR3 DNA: TGTGCCAGCAGCCAAGGGGAGAGAGAGACCCAGTACTTC
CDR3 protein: CASSQGERETQYF

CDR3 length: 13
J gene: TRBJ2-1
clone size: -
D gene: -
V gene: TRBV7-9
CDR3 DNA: TGTGCCAGCAGCCTAGCCGGGACTTCTTCTTTTTTCTTC
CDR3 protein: CASSLAGTSSFFF

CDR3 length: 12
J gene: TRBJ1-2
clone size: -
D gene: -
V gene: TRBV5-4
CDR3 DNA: TGTGCCAGCAGCGATTCTAACTATGGCTACACCTTC
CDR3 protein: CASSDSNYGYTF

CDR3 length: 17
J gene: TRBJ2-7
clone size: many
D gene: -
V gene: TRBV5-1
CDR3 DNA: TGCGCCAGCAGCCCTCACCCAACCGGGAGTGGGGGCTACGAGCAGTACTTC
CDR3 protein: CASSPHPTGSGGYEQYF

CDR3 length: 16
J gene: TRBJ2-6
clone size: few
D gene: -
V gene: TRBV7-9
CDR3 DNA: TGTGCCTTGGGCCTTATCGGGTTCTCTGGGGCCAACGTCCTGACTTTC
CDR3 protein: CALGLIGFSGANVLTF

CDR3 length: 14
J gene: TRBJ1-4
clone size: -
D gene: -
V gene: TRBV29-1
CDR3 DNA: TGCAGCGTTGGGAGGCGGGGACCTAATGAAAAACTGTTTTTT
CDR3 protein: CSVGRRGPNEKLFF

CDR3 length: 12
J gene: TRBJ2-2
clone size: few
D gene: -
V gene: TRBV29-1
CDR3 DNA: TGCAGCGCGGACAAGGACACCGGGGAGCTGTTTTTT
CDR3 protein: CSADKDTGELFF

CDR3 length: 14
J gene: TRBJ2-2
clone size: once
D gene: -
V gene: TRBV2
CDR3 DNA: TGTGCCAGCAGTGAAAAGGGTTTCACCGGGGAGCTGTTTTTT
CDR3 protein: CASSEKGFTGELFF

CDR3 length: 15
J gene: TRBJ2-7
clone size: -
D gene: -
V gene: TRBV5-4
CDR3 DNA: TGTGCCAGCAGCTTGGAATCGCAGGGTTTCCACGAGCAGTACTTC
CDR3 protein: CASSLESQGFHEQYF

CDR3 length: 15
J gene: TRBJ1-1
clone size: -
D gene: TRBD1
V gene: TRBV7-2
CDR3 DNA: TGTGCCAGCAGCTACCGGACAGGGGCGAACACTGAAGCTTTCTTT
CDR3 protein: CASSYRTGANTEAFF

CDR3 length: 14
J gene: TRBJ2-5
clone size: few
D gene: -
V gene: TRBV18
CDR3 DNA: TGTGCCAGCTCACCGGGACGGATACAAGAGACCCAGTACTTC
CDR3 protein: CASSPGRIQETQYF

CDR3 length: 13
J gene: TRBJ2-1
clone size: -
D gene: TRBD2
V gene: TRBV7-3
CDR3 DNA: TGTGCCAGCAGCTTAGCTAGCGGGAGTGAGCAGTTCTTC
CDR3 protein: CASSLASGSEQFF

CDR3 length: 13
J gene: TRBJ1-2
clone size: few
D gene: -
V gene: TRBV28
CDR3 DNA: TGTGCCAGCAGTACACCCAGGGAATATGGCTACACCTTC
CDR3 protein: CASSTPREYGYTF

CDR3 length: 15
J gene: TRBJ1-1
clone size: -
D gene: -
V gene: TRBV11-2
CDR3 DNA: TGCGCCAGCAGCCCCACCTACGGGGCGAGGACTGAAGCTTTCTTT
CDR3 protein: CASSPTYGARTEAFF

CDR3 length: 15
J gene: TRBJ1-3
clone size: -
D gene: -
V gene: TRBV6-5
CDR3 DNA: TGTGCCAGCAGACCAGTCGACGTTAGTGGAAACACCATATATTTT
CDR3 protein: CASRPVDVSGNTIYF

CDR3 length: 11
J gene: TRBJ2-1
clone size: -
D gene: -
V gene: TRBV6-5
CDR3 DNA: TGTGCCAGCAGTTATCAGGATGAGCAGTTCTTC
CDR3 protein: CASSYQDEQFF

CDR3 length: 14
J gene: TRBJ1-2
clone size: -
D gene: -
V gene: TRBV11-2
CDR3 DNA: TGTGCCAGCAGCTTAGAACGTGGGGTTCATGGCTACACCTTC
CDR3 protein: CASSLERGVHGYTF

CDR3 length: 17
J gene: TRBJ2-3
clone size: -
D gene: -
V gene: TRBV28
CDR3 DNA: TGTGCCAGCAGTTTATGGGGCGGGACGCGCGTTTCAGATACGCAGTATTTT
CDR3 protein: CASSLWGGTRVSDTQYF

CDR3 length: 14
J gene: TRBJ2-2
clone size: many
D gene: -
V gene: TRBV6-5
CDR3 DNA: TGTGCCAGGCGGCCGGGACGGAACACCGGGGAGCTGTTTTTT
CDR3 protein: CARRPGRNTGELFF

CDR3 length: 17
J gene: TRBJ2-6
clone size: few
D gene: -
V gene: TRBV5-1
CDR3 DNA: TGCGCCAGCAGCTTGGATCTTCGGGGTGCTGGGGCCAACGTCCTGACTTTC
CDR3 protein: CASSLDLRGAGANVLTF

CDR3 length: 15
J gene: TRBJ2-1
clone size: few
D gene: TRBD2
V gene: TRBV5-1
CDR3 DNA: TGCGCCAGCAGCATAGCTAGCGGGAGTAGGAATGAGCAGTTCTTC
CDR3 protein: CASSIASGSRNEQFF